This T cell receptor (beta chain) is drawn from a study of cytomegalovirus exposure and HLA in healthy donors. J gave up 5 bases and V 4 bases, and 2 bases lay outside the gene matches. Germline loops: CDR1 SNHLY, CDR2 FYNNEI. The CDR3 covers 13 residues. This clone was seen ten or more times. Some clones are missing from TCRdb's copy, which holds only in-frame ones; the method was immunoSEQ multiplex PCR. The sample has 150,000 to 200,000 clones; 85% are singletons. The sequence derives from a man aged 18 to 29 in good health and CMV-seropositive. The sequencing sample was made of PBMCs. V gene TRBV2 combines with J gene TRBJ1-1; 9 bases agree with TRBD1. CDR3 region: CASSVGTGTEAFF. CDR3 sequence (DNA): TGTGCCAGCAGTGTCGGGACAGGGACTGAAGCTTTCTTT.